The T cell receptor (beta chain) described here comes from a study of shared clonotypes between healthy human individuals. V was clipped by 1 base and J by 3 bases, with 12 bases between them. Germline V lookup: CDR1 SGHRS, CDR2 YFSETQ. This CDR3 comprises 15 residues. Measured with immunoSEQ multiplex PCR; TCRdb has only the in-frame clones, and not every one. The sample gives some 1,100,000 clones, more than 75% of which show up once; approximately 0.52% is in the top ten. Input material: memory CD4+ T cells from PBMCs. Subset denoted: CD45RA-negative fraction. The chain joins TRBV5-1 to TRBJ2-3; no clear D. The clonotype originates from a man aged 18 to 30 in good health. Some clones in this sample may be carry-over from other donors' samples. CDR3 amino acids: CASSLTGLQTDTQYF. The DNA of the CDR3 is TGCGCCAGCAGCTTGACCGGGCTTCAGACAGATACGCAGTATTTT.